The clone carrying this T cell receptor beta chain was seen more than once but under ten times. TCRdb ran MiXCR on the RT-PCR reads and lists one entry per CDR3 protein. In the table there are 150,000 to 200,000 distinct CDR3 sequences, roughly 12% of which are singletons. The sample originates from a study of response to subunit inactivated influenza vaccine. Trimming took off 2 bases at V and 0 bases at J, with 13 bases between the two ends. CDR1 and CDR2 (germline): MNHEY, SVGEGT. This CDR3 is built from 16 residues. These data also formed part of another study, on T cells expressing NK-cell markers. That investigation notes: TCR beta cDNA was made by 5'RACE template switching with UMIs. From sorted CD3+CD56+NKG2C+, CD3+CD56+NKG2C- and CD3+CD56-NKG2C+ T cells came the TCR beta repertoires. There were seven HCMV-seropositive donors and one seronegative donor among the eight sequenced. Sorting was limited to alpha-beta TCR-expressing T cells with an anti-gamma-delta TCR antibody in several experiments. Similarly, these clonotypes led the CD3+CD56-NKG2C+ fraction as well in several donors.

The chain uses TRBV6-2 or TRBV6-3 and TRBJ1-1, with D unclear. The sequences come from CD8+ T cells sorted from PBMCs, collected roughly 13 days after vaccination. The receptor was isolated from a man aged 45-60 years who received an inactivated influenza vaccine. As DNA, the CDR3 is TGTGCCAGCAGTTACCGTGGCAGTCCGTTGAACACTGAAGCTTTCTTT. It codes for CASSYRGSPLNTEAFF.